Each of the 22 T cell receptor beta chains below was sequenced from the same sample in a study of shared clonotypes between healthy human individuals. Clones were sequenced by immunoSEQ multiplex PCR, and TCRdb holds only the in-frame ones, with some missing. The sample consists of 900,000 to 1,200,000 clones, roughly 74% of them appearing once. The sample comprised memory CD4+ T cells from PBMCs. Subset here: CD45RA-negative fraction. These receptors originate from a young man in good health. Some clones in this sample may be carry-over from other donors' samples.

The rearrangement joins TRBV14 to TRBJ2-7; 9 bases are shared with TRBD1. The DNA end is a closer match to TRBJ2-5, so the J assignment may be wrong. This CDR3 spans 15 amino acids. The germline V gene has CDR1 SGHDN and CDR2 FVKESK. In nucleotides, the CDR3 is TGTGCCAGCAGCCGGGACAGGGCCTACCAAGAGACCCAGTACTTC. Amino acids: CASSRDRAYQETQYF.

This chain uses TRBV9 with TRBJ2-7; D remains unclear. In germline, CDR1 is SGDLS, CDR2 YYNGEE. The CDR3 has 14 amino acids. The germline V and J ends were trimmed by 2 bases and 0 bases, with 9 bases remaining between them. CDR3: CASSVDRFSYEQYF. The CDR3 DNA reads TGTGCCAGCAGCGTTGACCGCTTCTCCTACGAGCAGTACTTC.

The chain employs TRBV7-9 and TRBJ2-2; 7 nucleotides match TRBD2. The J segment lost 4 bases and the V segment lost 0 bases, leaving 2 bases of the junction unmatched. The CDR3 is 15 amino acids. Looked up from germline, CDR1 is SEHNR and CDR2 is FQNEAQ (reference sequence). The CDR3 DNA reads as TGTGCCAGCAGCTTAGCGGGGAGGGGCACCGGGGAGCTGTTTTTT. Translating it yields CASSLAGRGTGELFF.

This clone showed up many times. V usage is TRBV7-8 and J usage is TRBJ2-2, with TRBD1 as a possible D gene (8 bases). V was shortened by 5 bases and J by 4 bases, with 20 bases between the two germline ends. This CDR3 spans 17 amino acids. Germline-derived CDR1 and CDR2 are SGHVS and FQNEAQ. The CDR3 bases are TGTGCCAGCAGCGCAGGGGGCGGGAGAGGGACCACCGGGGAGCTGTTTTTT. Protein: CASSAGGGRGTTGELFF. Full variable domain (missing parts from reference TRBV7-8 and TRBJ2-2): GAGVSQSPRYKVAKRGQDVALRCDPISGHVSLFWYQQALGQGPEFLTYFQNEAQLDKSGLPSDRFFAERPEGSVSTLKIQRTQQEDSAVYLCASSAGGGRGTTGELFFGEGSRLTVL.

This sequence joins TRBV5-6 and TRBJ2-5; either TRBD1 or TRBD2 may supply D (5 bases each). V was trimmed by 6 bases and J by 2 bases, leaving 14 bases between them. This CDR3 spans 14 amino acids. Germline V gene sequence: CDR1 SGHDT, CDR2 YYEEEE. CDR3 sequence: CASTRGAQQETQYF. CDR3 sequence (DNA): TGTGCCAGCACCCGGGGCGCCCAACAAGAGACCCAGTACTTC.

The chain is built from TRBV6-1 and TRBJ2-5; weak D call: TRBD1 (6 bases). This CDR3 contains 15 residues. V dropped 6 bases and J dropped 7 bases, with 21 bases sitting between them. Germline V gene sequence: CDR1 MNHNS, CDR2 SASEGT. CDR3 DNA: TGTGCCAGCAGCCCACGGGACACCCAGTACGGGACCCAGTACTTC. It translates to CASSPRDTQYGTQYF.

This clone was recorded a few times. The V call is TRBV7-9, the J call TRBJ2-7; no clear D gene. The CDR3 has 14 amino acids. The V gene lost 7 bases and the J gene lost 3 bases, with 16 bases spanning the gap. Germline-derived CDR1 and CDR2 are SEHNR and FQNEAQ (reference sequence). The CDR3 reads CASTFGERVYEQYF. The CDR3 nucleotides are TGTGCCAGCACCTTCGGCGAAAGAGTCTACGAGCAGTACTTC.

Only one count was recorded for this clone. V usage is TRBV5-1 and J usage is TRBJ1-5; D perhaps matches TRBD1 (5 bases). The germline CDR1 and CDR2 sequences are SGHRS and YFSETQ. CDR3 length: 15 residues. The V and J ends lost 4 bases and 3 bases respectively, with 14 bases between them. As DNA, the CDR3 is TGCGCCAGCAGCCTGGGGACGGCGGACAATCAGCCCCAGCATTTT. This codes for CASSLGTADNQPQHF.

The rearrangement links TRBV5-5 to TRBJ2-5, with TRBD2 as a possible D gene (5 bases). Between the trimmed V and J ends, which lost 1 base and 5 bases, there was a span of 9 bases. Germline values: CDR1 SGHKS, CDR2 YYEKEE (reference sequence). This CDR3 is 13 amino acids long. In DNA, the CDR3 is TGTGCCAGCAGCTTGCGGGATGGGGAGACCCAGTACTTC. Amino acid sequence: CASSLRDGETQYF.

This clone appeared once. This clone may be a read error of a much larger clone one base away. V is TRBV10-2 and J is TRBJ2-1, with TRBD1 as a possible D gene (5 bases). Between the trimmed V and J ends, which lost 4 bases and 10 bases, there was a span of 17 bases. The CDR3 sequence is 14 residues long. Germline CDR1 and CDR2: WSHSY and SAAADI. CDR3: CASSGSSGAGEQFF. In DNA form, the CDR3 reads TGCGCCAGCAGTGGAAGTAGTGGGGCCGGAGAGCAGTTCTTC.

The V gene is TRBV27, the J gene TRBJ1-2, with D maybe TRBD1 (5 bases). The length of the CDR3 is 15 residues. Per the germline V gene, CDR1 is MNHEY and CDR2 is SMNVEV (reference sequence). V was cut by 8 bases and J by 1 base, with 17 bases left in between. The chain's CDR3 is CASSRSGPHNYGYTF. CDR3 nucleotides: TGTGCCAGCTCCAGGTCAGGGCCTCATAACTATGGCTACACCTTC.

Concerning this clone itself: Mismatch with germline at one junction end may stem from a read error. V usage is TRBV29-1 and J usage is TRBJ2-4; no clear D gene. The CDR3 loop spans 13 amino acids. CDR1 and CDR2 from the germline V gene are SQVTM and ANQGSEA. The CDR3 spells CGVEESRQDIQYF. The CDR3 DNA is TGCGGCGTTGAAGAAAGCAGGCAAGACATTCAGTACTTC.

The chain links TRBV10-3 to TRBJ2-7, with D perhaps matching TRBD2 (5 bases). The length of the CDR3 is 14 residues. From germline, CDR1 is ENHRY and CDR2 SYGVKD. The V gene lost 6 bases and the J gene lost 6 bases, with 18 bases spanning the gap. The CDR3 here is CAIRPERERREQYF. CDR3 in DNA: TGTGCCATCAGGCCGGAGAGGGAAAGACGCGAGCAGTACTTC.

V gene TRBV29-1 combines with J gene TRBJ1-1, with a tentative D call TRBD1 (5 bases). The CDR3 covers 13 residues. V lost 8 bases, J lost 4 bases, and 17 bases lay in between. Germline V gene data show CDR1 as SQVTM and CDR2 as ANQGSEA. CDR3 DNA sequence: TGCAGCTCGGGCGGGCCGGGGGGCACTGAAGCTTTCTTT. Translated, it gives CSSGGPGGTEAFF.

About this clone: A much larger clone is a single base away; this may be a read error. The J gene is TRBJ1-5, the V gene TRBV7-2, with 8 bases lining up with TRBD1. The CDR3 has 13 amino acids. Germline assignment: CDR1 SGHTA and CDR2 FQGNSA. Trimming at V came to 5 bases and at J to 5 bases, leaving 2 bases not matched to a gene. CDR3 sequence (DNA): TGTGCCAGCAGCCCGACAGGGGATCAGCCCCAGCATTTT. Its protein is CASSPTGDQPQHF.

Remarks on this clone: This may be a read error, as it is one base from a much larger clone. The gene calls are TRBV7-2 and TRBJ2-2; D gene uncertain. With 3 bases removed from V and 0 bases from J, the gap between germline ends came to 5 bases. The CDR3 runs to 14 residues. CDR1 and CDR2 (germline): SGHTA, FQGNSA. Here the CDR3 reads CASSFLSNTGELFF. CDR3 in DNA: TGTGCCAGCAGCTTTTTGTCGAACACCGGGGAGCTGTTTTTT.

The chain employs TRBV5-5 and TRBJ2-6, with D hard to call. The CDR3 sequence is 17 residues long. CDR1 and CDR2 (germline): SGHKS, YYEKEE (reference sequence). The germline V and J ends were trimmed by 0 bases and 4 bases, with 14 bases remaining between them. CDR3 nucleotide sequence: TGTGCCAGCAGCTTGGCCCCTACGTCCTCAGGGGCCAACGTCCTGACTTTC. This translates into CASSLAPTSSGANVLTF.

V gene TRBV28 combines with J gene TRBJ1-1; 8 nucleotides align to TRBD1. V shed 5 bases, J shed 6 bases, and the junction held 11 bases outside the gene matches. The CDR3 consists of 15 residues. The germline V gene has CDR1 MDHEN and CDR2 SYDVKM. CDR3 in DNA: TGTGCCAGCAGTCCCCCGTCAGGGGGCGGGTCTGAAGCTTTCTTT. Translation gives CASSPPSGGGSEAFF.

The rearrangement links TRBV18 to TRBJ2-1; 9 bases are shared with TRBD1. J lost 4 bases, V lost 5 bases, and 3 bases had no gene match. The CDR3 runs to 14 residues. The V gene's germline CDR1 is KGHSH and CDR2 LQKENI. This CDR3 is CASSGQGRYNEQFF. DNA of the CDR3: TGTGCCAGCTCAGGACAGGGGCGATACAATGAGCAGTTCTTC.

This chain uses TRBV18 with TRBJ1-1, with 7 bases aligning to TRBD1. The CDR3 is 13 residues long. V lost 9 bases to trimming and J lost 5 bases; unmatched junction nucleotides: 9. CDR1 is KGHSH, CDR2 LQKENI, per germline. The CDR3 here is CASGQAGETEAFF. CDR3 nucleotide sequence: TGTGCCAGTGGACAGGCCGGTGAGACTGAAGCTTTCTTT.

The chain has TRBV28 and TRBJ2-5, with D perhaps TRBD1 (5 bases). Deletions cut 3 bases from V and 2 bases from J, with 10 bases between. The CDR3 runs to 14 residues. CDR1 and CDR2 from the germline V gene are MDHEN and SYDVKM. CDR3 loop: CASSFWQGQETQYF. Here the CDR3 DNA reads TGTGCCAGCAGTTTTTGGCAGGGTCAAGAGACCCAGTACTTC.

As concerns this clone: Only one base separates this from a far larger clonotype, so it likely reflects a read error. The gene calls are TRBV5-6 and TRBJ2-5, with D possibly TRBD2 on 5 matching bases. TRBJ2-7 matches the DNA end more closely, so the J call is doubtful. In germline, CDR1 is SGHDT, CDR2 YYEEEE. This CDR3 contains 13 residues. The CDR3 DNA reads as TGTGCCGGCAGCCGTACTAGTTTCTACGAGCAGTACTTC. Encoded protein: CAGSRTSFYEQYF.